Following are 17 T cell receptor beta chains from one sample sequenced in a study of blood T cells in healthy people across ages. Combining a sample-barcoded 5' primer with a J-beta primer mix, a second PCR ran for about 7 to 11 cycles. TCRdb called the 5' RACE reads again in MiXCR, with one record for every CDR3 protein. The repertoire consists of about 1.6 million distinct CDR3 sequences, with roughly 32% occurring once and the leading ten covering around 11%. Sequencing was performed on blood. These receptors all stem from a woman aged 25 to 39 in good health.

CDR3 DNA: TGTGCCAGTACTGTGACAGGGATGGATCAGCCCCAGCATTTT. Amino acids: CASTVTGMDQPQHF. This rearrangement joins TRBV6-1 to TRBJ1-5, with 7 bases lining up with TRBD1. This CDR3 has 14 residues. V trimming: 9 bases; J trimming: 5 bases; junction bases outside the gene matches: 10. Per the germline V gene, CDR1 is MNHNS and CDR2 is SASEGT.

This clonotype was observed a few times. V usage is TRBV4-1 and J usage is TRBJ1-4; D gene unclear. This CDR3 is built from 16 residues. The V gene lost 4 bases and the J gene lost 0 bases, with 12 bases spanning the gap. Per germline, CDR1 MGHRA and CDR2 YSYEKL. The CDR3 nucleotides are TGCGCCAGCAGCCGAACCTCCACCCCAACTAATGAAAAACTGTTTTTT. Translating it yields CASSRTSTPTNEKLFF.

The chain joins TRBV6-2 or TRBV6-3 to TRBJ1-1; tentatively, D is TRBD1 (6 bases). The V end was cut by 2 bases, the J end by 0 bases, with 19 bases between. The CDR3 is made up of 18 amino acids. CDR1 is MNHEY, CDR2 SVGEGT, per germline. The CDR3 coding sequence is TGTGCCAGCAGTTACATCGTCCGTCTGGCAGGGGTGAACACTGAAGCTTTCTTT. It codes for CASSYIVRLAGVNTEAFF.

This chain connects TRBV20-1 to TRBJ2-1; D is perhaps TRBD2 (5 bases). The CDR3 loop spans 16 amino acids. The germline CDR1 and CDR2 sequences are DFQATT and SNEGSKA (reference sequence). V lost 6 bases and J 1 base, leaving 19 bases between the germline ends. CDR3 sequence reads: CSANPGSLGSYNEQFF. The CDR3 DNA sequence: TGCAGTGCCAATCCGGGGAGTCTTGGTTCCTACAATGAGCAGTTCTTC.

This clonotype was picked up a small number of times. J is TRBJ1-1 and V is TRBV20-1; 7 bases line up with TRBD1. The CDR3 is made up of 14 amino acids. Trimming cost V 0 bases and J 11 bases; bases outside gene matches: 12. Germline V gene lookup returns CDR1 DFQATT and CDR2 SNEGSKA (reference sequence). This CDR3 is CSARDSGGRRDAFF. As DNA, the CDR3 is TGCAGTGCTAGAGATTCAGGGGGACGCAGGGACGCTTTCTTT.

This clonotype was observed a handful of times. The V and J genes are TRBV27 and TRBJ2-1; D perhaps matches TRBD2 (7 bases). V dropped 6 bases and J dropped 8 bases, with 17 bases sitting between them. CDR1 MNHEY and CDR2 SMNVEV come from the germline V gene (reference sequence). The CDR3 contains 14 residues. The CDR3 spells CASSRKKGGDEQFF. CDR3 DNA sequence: TGTGCCAGCAGCCGGAAAAAAGGGGGGGATGAGCAGTTCTTC.

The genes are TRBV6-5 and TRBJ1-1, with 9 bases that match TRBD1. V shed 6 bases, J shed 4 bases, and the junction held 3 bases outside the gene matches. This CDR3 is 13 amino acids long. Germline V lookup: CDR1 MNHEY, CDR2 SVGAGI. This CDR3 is CASRVTGGTEAFF. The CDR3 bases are TGTGCCAGCAGAGTGACAGGGGGCACTGAAGCTTTCTTT.

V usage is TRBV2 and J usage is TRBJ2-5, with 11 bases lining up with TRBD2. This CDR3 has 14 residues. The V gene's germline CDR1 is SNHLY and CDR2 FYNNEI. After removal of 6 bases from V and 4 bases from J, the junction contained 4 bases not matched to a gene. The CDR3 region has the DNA TGTGCCAGCAGCGTGGGGACTAGCGGAGAGACCCAGTACTTC. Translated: CASSVGTSGETQYF.

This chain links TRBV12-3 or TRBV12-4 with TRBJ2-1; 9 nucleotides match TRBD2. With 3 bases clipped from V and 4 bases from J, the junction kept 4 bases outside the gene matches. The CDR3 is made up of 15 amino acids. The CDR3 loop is CASSFSGRPYNEQFF. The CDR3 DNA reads TGTGCCAGCAGTTTCAGCGGGAGGCCTTACAATGAGCAGTTCTTC.

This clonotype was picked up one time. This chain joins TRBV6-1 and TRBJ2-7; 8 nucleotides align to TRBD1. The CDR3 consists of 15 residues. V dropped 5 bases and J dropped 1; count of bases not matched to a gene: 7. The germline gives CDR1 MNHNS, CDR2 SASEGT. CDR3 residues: CASSPYRGSSYEQYF. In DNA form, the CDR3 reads TGTGCCAGCAGTCCCTACAGGGGGAGTTCCTACGAGCAGTACTTC.

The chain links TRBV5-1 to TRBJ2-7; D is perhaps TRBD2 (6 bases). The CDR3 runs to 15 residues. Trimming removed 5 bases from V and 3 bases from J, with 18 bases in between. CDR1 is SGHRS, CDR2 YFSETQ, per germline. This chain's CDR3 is CASSLVTGSYYEQYF. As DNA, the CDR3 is TGCGCCAGCAGTTTAGTTACCGGGAGTTACTACGAGCAGTACTTC. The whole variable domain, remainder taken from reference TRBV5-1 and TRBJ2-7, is KAGVTQTPRYLIKTRGQQVTLSCSPISGHRSVSWYQQTPGQGLQFLFEYFSETQRNKGNFPGRFSGRQFSNSRSEMNVSTLELGDSALYLCASSLVTGSYYEQYFGPGTRLTVT.

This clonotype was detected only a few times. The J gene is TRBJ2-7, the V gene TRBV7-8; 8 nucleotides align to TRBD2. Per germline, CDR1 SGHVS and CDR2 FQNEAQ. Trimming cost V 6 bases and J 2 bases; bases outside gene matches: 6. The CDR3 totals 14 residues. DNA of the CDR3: TGTGCCAGCAGTTATAGCGGGGCTACCTACGAGCAGTACTTC. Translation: CASSYSGATYEQYF.

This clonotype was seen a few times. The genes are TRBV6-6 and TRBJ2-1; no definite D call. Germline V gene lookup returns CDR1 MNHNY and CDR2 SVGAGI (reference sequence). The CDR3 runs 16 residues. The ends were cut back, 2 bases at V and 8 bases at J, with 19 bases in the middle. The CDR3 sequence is CASSYPQTRFTDEQFF. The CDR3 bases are TGTGCCAGCAGTTACCCCCAAACCCGATTTACGGATGAGCAGTTCTTC.

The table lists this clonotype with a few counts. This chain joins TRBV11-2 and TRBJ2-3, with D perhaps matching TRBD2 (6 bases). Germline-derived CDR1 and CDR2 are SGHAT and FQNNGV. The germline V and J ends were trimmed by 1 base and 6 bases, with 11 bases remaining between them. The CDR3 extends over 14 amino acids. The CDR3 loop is CASSLVRLADTQYF. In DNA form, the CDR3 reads TGTGCCAGCAGCTTAGTTCGCCTAGCGGATACGCAGTATTTT.

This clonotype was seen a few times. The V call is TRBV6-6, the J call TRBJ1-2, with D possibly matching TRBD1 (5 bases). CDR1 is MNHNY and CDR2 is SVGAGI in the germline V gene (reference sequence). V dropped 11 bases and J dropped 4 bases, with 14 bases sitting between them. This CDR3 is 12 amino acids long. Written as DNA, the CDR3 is TGTGCCGTATTGATAGGGGCCTATGGCTACACCTTC. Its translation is CAVLIGAYGYTF.

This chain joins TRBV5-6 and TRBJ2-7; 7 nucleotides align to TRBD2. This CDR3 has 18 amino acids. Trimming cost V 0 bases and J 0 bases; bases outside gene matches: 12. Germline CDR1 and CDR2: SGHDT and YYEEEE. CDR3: CASSLALFGEGSSYEQYF. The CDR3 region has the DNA TGTGCCAGCAGCTTGGCCCTTTTTGGGGAGGGCAGCTCCTACGAGCAGTACTTC.

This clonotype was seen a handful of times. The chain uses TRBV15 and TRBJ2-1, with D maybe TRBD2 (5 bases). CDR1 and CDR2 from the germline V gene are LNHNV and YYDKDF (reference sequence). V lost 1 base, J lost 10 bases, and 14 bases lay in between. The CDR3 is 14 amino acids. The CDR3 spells CATSRVEVKGEQFF. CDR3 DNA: TGTGCCACCAGCAGAGTGGAGGTGAAAGGCGAGCAGTTCTTC.